This T cell receptor (beta chain) was recovered during a study of cytomegalovirus exposure and HLA in healthy donors. Findings of the study overall: Reports indicated that the classifier achieved high specificity and sensitivity in diagnosing cytomegalovirus status. Cytomegalovirus-associated status was assigned to roughly 160 TCR beta chains. In an earlier analysis, in several hundred donors, most V segments appeared productive either ~87% or ~30% of the time.

Amplification used 60 Vbeta primers and 13 Jbeta primers. The assay was immunoSEQ multiplex PCR, and TCRdb's table has in-frame clones only and misses some. The sample includes 150,000 to 200,000 clones, roughly 87% of them seen just once. About this clone itself: What it binds is not known.

Material for sequencing was PBMCs. The receptor was isolated from a girl under three years old in good health and CMV-seronegative.

The DNA of the CDR3 is TGTGCCAGCAGCAAAGAAGGGGGCTCAAATGAAAAACTGTTTTTT. The encoded protein is CASSKEGGSNEKLFF. V is TRBV21-1 and J is TRBJ1-4; the table gives TRBD1 as D, unverified against the DNA. TRBV21-1 is tagged as a pseudogene. There are 15 residues in the CDR3.